The present T cell receptor beta chain was sequenced within a study of beta chain features in type 1 diabetes. Study outcomes and limitations: With patients and controls alike, PCR might favor shorter templates to an equal degree. It was among patients, rather than healthy donors, that naive, central memory and Treg TCRB repertoires appeared more similar.

Trimming at V came to 3 bases and at J to 7 bases, leaving 9 bases not matched to a gene. The CDR3 has 16 amino acids. In germline, CDR1 is PRHDT, CDR2 FYEKMQ (reference sequence). CD45RO/CCR7/CD25/CD127/CD95/CD27 separated CD4+ naive, central memory, regulatory and stem cell-like memory cells by sorting. Remarks on this clone: Its cognate antigen is unknown.

Investigators reverse transcribed all isolated RNA, so they sequenced expressed TCRB transcripts. Assay used: immunoSEQ multiplex PCR; TCRdb lists only in-frame clones, some missing. This sample carries about 900,000 clones, around a sixth of them seen once, and the ten largest clones take about 0.02%. This receptor was taken from a woman aged 18-29 years in good health. The chain joins TRBV13 to TRBJ1-2; TRBD1 matches at 12 bases. The sample comprised naive CD4+ T cells from blood. The CDR3 loop reads CASSLSRDRGRGGYTF. CDR3 bases: TGTGCCAGCAGCTTGTCCCGGGACAGGGGGCGCGGTGGCTACACCTTC.